This T cell receptor beta chain was profiled in a study of shared clonotypes between healthy human individuals. Study background: The study used three CD4 naive, three CD4 memory, two CD8 naive and one CD8 memory plate per donor. Study outcomes and limitations: Although depth was large, rarefaction showed that sequencing of the sorted subsets was incomplete. Roughly 5% of naive CD4 clonotypes were shared across a few donors.

CD45RO negativity and positive selection for CCR7 defined naive CD8 cells, a population that excluded terminally differentiated effector memory CD45RA+ cells. The healthy adult donors were HIV-negative and reported no recent acute infections or vaccinations. Assay: immunoSEQ multiplex PCR; the TCRdb copy retains only in-frame clones and omits some. This table has around 1,900,000 clones, roughly 93% appearing once. Comments on this clone: Antigen: not known.

Germline values: CDR1 SGHVS, CDR2 FQNEAQ. The V and J ends lost 1 base and 6 bases respectively, with 12 bases between them. The CDR3 runs 15 residues. The V call is TRBV7-8, the J call TRBJ2-2; TRBD2 is a possible D gene (6 bases). This clonotype originated in a man aged 18-30 years in good health. Some clones in this sample may be carry-over from other donors' samples. Sequenced: naive CD8+ T cells from PBMCs. The CDR3 DNA reads as TGTGCCAGCAGCTTAGGCCGGGACTCCGCCGGGGAGCTGTTTTTT. Translating gives CASSLGRDSAGELFF.